The 7 T cell receptor beta chains below come from one sample, sequenced in a study of CD8+CD57+ T cells in acquired aplastic anemia (dated by TCRdb to about 2018). Sequencing instrument: Illumina HiSeq 2000. Genomic DNA was used as template for profiling of TCR beta VDJ combinations and CDR3 sequences. The public reads were reprocessed in TCRdb via fastp at Q25 and MiXCR, keeping in-frame beta chains. All rows with the same CDR3 protein become a single entry with the most common DNA and genes. The table for this sample lists about 160,000 distinct CDR3 sequences; approximately 40% of them were counted only once. The top ten clones comprise approximately 1% of the sample. The sample taken for sequencing was sorted CD4+, CD8+, or CD8+CD57+ T cells (not recorded which) from PBMCs. These receptors were obtained from a human donor in good health.

This clonotype came up many times. The chain has TRBV24-1 and TRBJ2-1, with D perhaps matching TRBD2 (7 bases). The CDR3 has 15 amino acids. CDR1 KGHDR and CDR2 SFDVKD come from the germline V gene. With 4 bases removed from V and 4 bases from J, the gap between germline ends came to 13 bases. The CDR3 sequence: CATSDAGALYNEQFF. In DNA, the CDR3 is TGTGCCACCAGTGACGCGGGGGCGTTGTACAATGAGCAGTTCTTC.

This clonotype was picked up many times. J is TRBJ2-3 and V is TRBV5-6; 10 positions agree with TRBD1. The V gene end was trimmed by 2 bases and the J gene end by 3 bases; junction bases not matched to a gene: 6. This CDR3 comprises 16 residues. The germline V gene has CDR1 SGHDT and CDR2 YYEEEE. In DNA, the CDR3 is TGTGCCAGCAGCTTCAGGGGGACAGGGGCAACAGATACGCAGTATTTT. Amino acids: CASSFRGTGATDTQYF.

The chain recombines TRBV7-8 with TRBJ1-5; 11 positions match TRBD1. This CDR3 spans 17 amino acids. With V trimmed by 6 bases and J by 2 bases, 9 bases remained unmatched. The germline V gene has CDR1 SGHVS and CDR2 FQNEAQ. In DNA form, the CDR3 reads TGTGCCAGCAGTTTCATCGGACAGGGGGCGGGCAATCAGCCCCAGCATTTT. Protein sequence: CASSFIGQGAGNQPQHF.

This clonotype was detected ten times or more. The rearrangement uses TRBV11-2 and TRBJ1-6; 7 bases line up with TRBD1. Trimming at V came to 2 bases and at J to 9 bases, leaving 7 bases not matched to a gene. Germline V gene lookup returns CDR1 SGHAT and CDR2 FQNNGV. This CDR3 is 15 amino acids long. The CDR3 nucleotides read TGTGCCAGCAGCTTACAACAGGGGTCCGTTTCACCCCTCCACTTT. Protein product: CASSLQQGSVSPLHF. Looking up the rest from reference TRBV11-2 and TRBJ1-6 gives the full variable domain: EAGVAQSPRYKIIEKRQSVAFWCNPISGHATLYWYQQILGQGPKLLIQFQNNGVVDDSQLPKDRFSAERLKGVDSTLKIQPAKLEDSAVYLCASSLQQGSVSPLHFGNGTRLTVT.

Ten or more counts support this clonotype. The chain carries TRBV7-9 and TRBJ1-3; D not resolved. Trimming stripped 3 bases from V and 4 bases from J, with 7 bases between. The CDR3 consists of 13 residues. Germline CDR1 and CDR2: SEHNR and FQNEAQ (reference sequence). CDR3 in amino acids: CASSFLGGNTIYF. The DNA of the CDR3 is TGTGCCAGCAGCTTCCTCGGGGGAAACACCATATATTTT.

This rearrangement joins TRBV4-2 to TRBJ1-2; TRBD1 might be the D (5 bases). V was pared by 6 bases and J by 0 bases, with 11 bases between. Germline V CDR1 and CDR2: LGHNA, YNFKEQ. CDR3 size: 14 residues. CDR3 coding DNA: TGTGCCAGCAGGCCCACAGGAACTAACTATGGCTACACCTTC. Translating gives CASRPTGTNYGYTF.

This clonotype has a count of ten or more. This chain connects TRBV11-3 to TRBJ1-1; the D is unclear. Trimming cost V 6 bases and J 0 bases, with 8 bases left between them. Germline-derived CDR1 and CDR2 are SGHNT and YENEEA. CDR3 size: 13 residues. CDR3 amino acids: CASSGSLNTEAFF. CDR3 coding DNA: TGTGCCAGCAGTGGGTCCCTGAACACTGAAGCTTTCTTT.